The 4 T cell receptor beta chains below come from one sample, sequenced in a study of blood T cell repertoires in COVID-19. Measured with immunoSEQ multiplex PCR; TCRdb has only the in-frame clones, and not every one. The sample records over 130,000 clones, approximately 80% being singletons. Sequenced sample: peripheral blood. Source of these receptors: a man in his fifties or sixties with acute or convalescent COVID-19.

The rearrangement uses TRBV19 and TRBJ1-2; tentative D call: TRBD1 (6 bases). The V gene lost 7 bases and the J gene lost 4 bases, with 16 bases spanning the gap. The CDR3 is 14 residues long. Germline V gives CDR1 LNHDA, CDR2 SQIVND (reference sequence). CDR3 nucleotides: TGTGCCAGTACCAAGACAGGACCTCTCTATGGCTACACCTTC. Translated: CASTKTGPLYGYTF. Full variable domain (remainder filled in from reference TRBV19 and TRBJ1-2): DGGITQSPKYLFRKEGQNVTLSCEQNLNHDAMYWYRQDPGQGLRLIYYSQIVNDFQKGDIAEGYSVSREKKESFPLTVTSAQKNPTAFYLCASTKTGPLYGYTFGSGTRLTVV.

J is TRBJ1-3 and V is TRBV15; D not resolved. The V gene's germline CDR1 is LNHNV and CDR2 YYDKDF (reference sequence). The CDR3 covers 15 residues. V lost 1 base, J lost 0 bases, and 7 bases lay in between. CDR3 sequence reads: CATSRVGLSGNTIYF. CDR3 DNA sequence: TGTGCCACCAGCAGAGTTGGGCTCTCTGGAAACACCATATATTTT.

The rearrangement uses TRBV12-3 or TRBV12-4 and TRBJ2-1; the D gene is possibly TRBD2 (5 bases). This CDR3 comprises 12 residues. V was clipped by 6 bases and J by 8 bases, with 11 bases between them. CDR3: CASSGNNDEQFF. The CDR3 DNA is TGTGCCAGCAGCGGGAATAATGATGAGCAGTTCTTC.

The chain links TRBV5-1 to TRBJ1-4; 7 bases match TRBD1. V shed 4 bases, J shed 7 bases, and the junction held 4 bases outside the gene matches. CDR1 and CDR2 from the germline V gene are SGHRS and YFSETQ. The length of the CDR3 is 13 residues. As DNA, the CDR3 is TGCGCCAGCAGCAGAGACAGGGCTGAAAAACTGTTTTTT. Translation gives CASSRDRAEKLFF.